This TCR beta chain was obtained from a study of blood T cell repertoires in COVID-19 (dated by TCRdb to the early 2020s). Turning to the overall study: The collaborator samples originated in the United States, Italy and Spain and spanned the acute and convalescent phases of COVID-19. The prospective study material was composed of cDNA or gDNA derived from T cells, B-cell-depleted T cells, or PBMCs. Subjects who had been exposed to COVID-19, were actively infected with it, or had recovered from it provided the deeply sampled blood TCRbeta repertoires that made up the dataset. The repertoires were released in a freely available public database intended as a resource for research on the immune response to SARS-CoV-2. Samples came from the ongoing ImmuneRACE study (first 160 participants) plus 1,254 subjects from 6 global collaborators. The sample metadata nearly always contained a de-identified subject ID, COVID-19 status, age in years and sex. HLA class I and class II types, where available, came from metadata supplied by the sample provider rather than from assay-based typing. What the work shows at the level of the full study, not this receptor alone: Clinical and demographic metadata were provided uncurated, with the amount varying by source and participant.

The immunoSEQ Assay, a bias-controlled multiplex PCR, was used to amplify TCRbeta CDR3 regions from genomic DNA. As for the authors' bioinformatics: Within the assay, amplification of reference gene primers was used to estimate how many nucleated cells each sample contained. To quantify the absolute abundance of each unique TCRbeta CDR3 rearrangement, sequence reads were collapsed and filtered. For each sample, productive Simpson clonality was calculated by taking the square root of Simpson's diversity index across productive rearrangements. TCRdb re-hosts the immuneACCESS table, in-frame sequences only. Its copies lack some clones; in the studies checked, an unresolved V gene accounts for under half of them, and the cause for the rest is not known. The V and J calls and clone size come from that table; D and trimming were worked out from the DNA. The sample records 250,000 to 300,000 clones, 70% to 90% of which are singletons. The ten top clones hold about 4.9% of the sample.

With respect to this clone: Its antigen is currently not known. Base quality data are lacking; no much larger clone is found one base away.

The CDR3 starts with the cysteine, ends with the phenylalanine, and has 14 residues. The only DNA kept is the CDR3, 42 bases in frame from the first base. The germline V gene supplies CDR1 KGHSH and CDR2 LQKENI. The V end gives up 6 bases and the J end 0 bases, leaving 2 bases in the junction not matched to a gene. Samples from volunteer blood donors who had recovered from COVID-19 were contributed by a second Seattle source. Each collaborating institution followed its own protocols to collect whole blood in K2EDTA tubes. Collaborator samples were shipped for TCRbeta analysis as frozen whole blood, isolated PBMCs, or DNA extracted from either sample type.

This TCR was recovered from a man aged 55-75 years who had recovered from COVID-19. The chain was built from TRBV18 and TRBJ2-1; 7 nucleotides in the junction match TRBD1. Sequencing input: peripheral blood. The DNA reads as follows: TGTGCCAGCTCGGGACAGCTCTCCTACAATGAGCAGTTCTTC. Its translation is CASSGQLSYNEQFF.